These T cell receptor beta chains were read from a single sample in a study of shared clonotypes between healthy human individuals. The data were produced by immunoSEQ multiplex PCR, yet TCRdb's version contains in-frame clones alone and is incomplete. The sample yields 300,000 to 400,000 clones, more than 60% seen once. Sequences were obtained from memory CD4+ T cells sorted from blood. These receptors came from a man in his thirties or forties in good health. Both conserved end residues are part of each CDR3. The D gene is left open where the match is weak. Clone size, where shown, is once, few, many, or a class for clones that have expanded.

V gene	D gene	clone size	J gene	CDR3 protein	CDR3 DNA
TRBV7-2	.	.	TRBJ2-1	CASSTRIDEQFF	TGTGCCAGCAGCACTCGAATCGATGAGCAGTTCTTC
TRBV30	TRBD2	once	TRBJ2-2	CAWRPSGRNTGELFF	TGTGCCTGGAGGCCTAGCGGGAGGAACACCGGGGAGCTGTTTTTT
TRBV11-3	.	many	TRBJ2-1	CASSPPRSVGCYGDEQFF	TGTGCCAGCAGCCCCCCACGTAGCGTCGGGTGTTATGGGGATGAGCAGTTCTTC
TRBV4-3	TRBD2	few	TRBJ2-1	CASSPGLAGANEQFF	TGCGCCAGCAGCCCAGGACTAGCGGGAGCTAATGAGCAGTTCTTC
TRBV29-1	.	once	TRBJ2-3	CSVARTTTDTQYF	TGCAGCGTTGCAAGGACTACCACAGATACGCAGTATTTT
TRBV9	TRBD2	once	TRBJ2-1	CASSVGGLAVYNEQFF	TGTGCCAGCAGCGTAGGGGGACTAGCGGTCTACAATGAGCAGTTCTTC
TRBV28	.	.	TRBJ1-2	CASTRPGVYGYTF	TGTGCCAGCACTAGACCCGGGGTTTATGGCTACACCTTC
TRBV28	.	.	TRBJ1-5	CASSRTGDQPQHF	TGTGCCAGCAGTCGAACAGGTGATCAGCCCCAGCATTTT
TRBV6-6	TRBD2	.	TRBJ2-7	CASSYSGRGALYEQYF	TGTGCCAGCAGTTACTCCGGGAGGGGCGCCCTCTACGAGCAGTACTTC
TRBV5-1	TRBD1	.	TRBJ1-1	CASSLEDRESTEAFF	TGCGCCAGCAGCTTGGAGGACAGGGAGTCTACTGAAGCTTTCTTT
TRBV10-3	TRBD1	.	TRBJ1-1	CAVRDRGSHTEAFF	TGTGCCGTTAGGGACAGGGGGTCTCACACTGAAGCTTTCTTT
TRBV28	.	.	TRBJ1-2	CASSPAGGHYGYTF	TGTGCCAGCAGCCCCGCGGGGGGGCACTATGGCTACACCTTC
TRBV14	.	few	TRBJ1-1	CASSQDSGNTEAFF	TGTGCCAGCAGCCAAGATTCAGGGAACACTGAAGCTTTCTTT
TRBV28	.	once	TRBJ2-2	CASSLGGLTGELFF	TGTGCCAGCAGTTTAGGTGGGCTTACCGGGGAGCTGTTTTTT
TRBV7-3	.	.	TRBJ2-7	CASSLQQGGTYEQYF	TGTGCCAGCAGCTTACAACAGGGTGGAACCTACGAGCAGTACTTC
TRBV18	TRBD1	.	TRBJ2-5	CASSLNRGAETQYF	TGTGCCAGCTCGCTAAACAGGGGGGCTGAGACCCAGTACTTC
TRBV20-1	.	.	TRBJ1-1	CSCSDLEAFF	TGCAGTTGCAGCGACCTTGAAGCTTTCTTT
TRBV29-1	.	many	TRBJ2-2	CSGIILSTGELFF	TGCAGCGGGATAATCCTAAGCACCGGGGAGCTGTTTTTT
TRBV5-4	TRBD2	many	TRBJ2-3	CASSLGTRVADTQYF	TGTGCCAGCAGCTTAGGGACTAGGGTGGCAGATACGCAGTATTTT
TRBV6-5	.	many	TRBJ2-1	CASNRQGGRQFF	TGTGCCAGCAACCGACAGGGAGGAAGGCAGTTCTTC